A single T cell receptor beta chain is shown here with its context. Its antigen is currently not known. Base qualities are not provided; no much larger clone lies one nucleotide away. From cysteine to phenylalanine, the CDR3 is 16 amino acids long. Only the CDR3 DNA is retained, 48 bases long and in frame from the first base. Germline trimming amounts to 4 bases on V and 8 bases on J, with 10 as the count of junction bases outside the gene matches. The germline V gene encodes CDR1 SGDLS and CDR2 YYNGEE. This record belongs to a study of blood T cell repertoires in COVID-19 (TCRdb year 2020). Looking at the study overall: The collaborator samples originated in the United States, Italy and Spain and spanned the acute and convalescent phases of COVID-19. The material from the prospective study consisted of cDNA or gDNA derived from T cells, B-cell-depleted T cells, or PBMCs. The dataset comprised deeply sampled blood TCRbeta repertoires from subjects exposed to, actively infected with, or recovered from COVID-19. The repertoires were released in a freely available public database intended as a resource for research on the immune response to SARS-CoV-2. The samples were drawn from the first 160 participants of the ongoing ImmuneRACE study and from 950 to 1,500 subjects provided by 6 global collaborators. The sample metadata nearly always contained a de-identified subject ID, COVID-19 status, age in years and sex. Where available, HLA class I and class II types were taken from metadata supplied by the sample provider and were not determined by assay-based typing.

TCRbeta CDR3 regions were amplified from genomic DNA by means of the immunoSEQ Assay, a bias-controlled multiplex PCR. The original pipeline was this. The number of nucleated cells in each sample was estimated from the amplification of reference gene primers within the assay. To quantify the absolute abundance of each unique TCRbeta CDR3 rearrangement, sequence reads were collapsed and filtered. For each sample, productive Simpson clonality was calculated by taking the square root of Simpson's diversity index across productive rearrangements. TCRdb provides this immuneACCESS table in a form limited to in-frame rearrangements. Some clones are lacking; in checked studies, under half of them reflect an unresolved V gene, and why the rest are absent is not known. V and J calls and clone size follow that table, whereas D and trimming were derived from the DNA. The sample yields about 100,000 clones; 92% were counted once. The ten top clones hold 4.5% to 6% of the sample.

What the work shows at the level of the full study, not this receptor alone: How much clinical and demographic metadata was included differed by source and by participant, and the metadata was provided uncurated.

Each collaborating institution followed its own protocols to collect whole blood in K2EDTA tubes. Collaborator samples were shipped for TCRbeta analysis as frozen whole blood, isolated PBMCs, or DNA extracted from either sample type. This receptor was taken from a man aged 70-80 years with acute or convalescent COVID-19. Rearrangement joined TRBV9 to TRBJ2-1, and 12 junction bases match TRBD2. The sequenced material came from peripheral blood. The CDR3 amino acid sequence is: CASSQQLAGGGDEQFF. The DNA is TGTGCCAGCAGCCAACAACTAGCGGGAGGCGGGGATGAGCAGTTCTTC.